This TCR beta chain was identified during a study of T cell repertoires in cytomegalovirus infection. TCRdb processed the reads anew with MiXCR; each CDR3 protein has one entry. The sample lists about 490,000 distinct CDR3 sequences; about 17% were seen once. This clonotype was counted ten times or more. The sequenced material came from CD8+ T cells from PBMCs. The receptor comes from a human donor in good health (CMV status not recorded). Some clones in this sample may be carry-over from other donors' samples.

The CDR3 sequence is CASSPSGQGQRNTIYF. CDR3 nucleotides: TGTGCCAGCAGTCCTTCCGGACAGGGGCAAAGAAACACCATATATTTT. J is TRBJ1-3 and V is TRBV12-3 or TRBV12-4; 9 bases fit TRBD1. The CDR3 is made up of 16 amino acids. V shed 5 bases, J shed 5 bases, and the junction held 10 bases outside the gene matches.